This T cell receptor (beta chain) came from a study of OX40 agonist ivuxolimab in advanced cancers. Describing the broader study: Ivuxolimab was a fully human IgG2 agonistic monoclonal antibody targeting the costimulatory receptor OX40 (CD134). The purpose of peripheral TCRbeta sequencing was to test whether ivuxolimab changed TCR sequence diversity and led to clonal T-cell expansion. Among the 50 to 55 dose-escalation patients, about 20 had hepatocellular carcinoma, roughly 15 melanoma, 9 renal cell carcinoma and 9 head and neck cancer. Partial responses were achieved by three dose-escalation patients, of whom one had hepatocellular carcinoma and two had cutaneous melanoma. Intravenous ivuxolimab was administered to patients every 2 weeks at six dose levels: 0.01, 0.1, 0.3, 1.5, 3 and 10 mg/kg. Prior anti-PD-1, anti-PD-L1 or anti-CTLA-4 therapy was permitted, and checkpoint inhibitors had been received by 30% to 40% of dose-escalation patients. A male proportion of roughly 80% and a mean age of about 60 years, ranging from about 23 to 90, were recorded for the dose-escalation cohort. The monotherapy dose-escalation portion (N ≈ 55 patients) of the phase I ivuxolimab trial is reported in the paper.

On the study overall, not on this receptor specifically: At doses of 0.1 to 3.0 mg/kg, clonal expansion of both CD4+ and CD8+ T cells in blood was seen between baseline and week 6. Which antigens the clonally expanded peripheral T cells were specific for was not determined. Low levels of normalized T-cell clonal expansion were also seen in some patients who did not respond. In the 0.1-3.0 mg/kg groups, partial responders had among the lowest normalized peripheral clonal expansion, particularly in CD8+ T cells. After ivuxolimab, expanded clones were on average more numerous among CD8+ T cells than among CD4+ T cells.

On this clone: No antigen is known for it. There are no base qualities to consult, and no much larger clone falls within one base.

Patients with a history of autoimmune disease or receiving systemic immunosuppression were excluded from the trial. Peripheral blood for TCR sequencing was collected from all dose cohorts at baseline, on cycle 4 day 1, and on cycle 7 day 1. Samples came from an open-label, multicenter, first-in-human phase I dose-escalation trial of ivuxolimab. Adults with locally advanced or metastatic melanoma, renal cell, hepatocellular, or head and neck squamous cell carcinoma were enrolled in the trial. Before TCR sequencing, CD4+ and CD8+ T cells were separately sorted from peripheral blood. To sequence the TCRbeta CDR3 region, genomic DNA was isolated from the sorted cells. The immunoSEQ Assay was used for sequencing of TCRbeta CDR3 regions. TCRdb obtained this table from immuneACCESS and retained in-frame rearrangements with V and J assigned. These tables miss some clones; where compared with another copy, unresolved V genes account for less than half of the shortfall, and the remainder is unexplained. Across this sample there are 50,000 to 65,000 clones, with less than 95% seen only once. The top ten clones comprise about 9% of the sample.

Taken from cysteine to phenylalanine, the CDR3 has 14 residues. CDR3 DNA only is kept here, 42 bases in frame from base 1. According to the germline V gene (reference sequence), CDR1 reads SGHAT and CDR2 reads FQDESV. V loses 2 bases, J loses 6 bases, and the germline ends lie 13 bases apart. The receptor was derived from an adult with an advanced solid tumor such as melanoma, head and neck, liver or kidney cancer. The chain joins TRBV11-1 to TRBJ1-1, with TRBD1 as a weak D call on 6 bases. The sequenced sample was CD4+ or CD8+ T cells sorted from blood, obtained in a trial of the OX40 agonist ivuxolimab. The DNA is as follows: TGTGCCAGCAGCTTATACTTGGGGGCCGCTGAAGCTTTCTTT. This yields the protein CASSLYLGAAEAFF.